This T cell receptor (beta chain) is from a study of cytomegalovirus exposure and HLA in healthy donors. Points from the study as a whole: A later analysis showed TCR association rates differing by HLA locus, peaking at DRB1 and lowest at HLA-C.

V was trimmed by 4 bases and J by 3 bases, leaving 18 bases between them. Germline assignment: CDR1 WNHNN and CDR2 SYGVQD (reference sequence). This CDR3 is built from 16 residues. This clone was seen just once. Its antigen is unidentified. This PCR relied on a set of 60 Vbeta primers and 13 Jbeta primers. Data came from immunoSEQ multiplex PCR; TCRdb stores just in-frame clones and leaves some out. The top ten hold roughly 4.8% of the sample, which has about 170,000 clones, approximately 80% seen once. J is TRBJ1-2 and V is TRBV10-1; D is unclear. The sample comprised PBMCs. This TCR was sampled from a woman between 45 and 65 years old in good health and CMV-seropositive. This CDR3 is CASSGIGGRLHYGYTF. DNA of the CDR3: TGCGCCAGCAGTGGGATCGGAGGGAGACTTCACTATGGCTACACCTTC.